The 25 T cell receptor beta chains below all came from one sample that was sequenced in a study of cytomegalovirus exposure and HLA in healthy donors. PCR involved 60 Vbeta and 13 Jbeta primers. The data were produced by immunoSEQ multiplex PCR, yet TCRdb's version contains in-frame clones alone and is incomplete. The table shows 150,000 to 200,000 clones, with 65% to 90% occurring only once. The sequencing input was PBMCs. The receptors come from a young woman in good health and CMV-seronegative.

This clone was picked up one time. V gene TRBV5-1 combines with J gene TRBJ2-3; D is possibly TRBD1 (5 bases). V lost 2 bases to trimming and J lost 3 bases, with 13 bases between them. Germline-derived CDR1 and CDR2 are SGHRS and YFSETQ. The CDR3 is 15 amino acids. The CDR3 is CASSFNLGLTDTQYF. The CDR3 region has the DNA TGCGCCAGCAGCTTTAACTTGGGGCTAACAGATACGCAGTATTTT.

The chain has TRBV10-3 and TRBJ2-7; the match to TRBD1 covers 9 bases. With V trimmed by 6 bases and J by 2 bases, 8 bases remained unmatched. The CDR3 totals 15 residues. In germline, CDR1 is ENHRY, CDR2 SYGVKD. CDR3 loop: CAIREGGTGTYEQYF. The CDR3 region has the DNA TGTGCCATCAGAGAAGGAGGGACAGGGACCTACGAGCAGTACTTC.

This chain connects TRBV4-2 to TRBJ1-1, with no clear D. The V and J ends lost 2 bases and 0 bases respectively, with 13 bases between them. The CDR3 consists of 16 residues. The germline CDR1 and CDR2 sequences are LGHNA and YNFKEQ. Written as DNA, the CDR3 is TGTGCCAGCAGCCAACCAGTCGTCCGCATGAACACTGAAGCTTTCTTT. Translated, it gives CASSQPVVRMNTEAFF.

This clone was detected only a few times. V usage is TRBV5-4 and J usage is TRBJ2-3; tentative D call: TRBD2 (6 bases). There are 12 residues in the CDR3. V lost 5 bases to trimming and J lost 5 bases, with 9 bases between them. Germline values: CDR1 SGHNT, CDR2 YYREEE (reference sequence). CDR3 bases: TGTGCCAGCAGGGGGGGAGAAGATACGCAGTATTTT. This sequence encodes CASRGGEDTQYF.

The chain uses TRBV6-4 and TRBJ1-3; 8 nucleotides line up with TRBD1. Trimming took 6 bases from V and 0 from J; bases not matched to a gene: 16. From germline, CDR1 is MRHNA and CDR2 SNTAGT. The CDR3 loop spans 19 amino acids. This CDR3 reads CASRADRGLLLTSGNTIYF. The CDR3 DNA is TGTGCCAGCAGGGCAGACAGGGGCCTTCTCTTGACCTCTGGAAACACCATATATTTT.

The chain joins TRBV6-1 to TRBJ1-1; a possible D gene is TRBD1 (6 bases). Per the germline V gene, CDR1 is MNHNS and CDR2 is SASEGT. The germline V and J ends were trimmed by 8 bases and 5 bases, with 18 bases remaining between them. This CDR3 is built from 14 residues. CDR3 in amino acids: CASLVSGGATEAFF. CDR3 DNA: TGTGCCAGCCTTGTGTCTGGGGGGGCTACTGAAGCTTTCTTT.

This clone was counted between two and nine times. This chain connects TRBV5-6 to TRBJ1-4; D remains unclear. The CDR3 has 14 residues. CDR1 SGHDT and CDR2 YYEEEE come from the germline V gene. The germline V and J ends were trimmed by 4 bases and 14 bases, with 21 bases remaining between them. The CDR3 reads CASSRPAGPGGLFF. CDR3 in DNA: TGTGCCAGCAGCCGTCCGGCAGGCCCAGGTGGGCTGTTTTTT.

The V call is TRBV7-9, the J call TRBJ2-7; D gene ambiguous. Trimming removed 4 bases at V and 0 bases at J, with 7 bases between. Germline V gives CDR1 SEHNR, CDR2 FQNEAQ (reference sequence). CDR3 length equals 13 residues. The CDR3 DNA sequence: TGTGCCAGCAGCTCCGACACCTCCTACGAGCAGTACTTC. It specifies CASSSDTSYEQYF.

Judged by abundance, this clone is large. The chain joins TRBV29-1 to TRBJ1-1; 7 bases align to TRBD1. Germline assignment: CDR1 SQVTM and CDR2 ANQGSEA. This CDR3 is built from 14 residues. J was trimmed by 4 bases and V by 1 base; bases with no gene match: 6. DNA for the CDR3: TGCAGCGTTGAAGGGCAGGGGGAGGTCACTGAAGCTTTCTTT. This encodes CSVEGQGEVTEAFF.

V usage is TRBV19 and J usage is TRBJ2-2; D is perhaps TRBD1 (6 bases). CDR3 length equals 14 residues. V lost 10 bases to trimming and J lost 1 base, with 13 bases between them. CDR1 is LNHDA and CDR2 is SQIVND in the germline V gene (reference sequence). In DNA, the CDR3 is TGTGCCACCCCCCGGGACAAGAACACCGGGGAGCTGTTTTTT. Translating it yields CATPRDKNTGELFF.

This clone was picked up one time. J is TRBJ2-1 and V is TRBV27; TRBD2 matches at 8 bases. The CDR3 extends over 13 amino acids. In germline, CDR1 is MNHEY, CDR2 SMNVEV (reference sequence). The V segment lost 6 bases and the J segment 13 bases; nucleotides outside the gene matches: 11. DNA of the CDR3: TGTGCCAGCAGCCAGGACCGGAGCGGGGGACAGTTCTTC. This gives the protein CASSQDRSGGQFF.

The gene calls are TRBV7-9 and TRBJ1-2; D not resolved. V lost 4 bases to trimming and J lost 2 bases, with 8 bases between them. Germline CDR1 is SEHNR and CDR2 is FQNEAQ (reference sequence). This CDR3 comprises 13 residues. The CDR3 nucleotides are TGTGCCAGCAGCTCCACTTTGAACTATGGCTACACCTTC. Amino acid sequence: CASSSTLNYGYTF.

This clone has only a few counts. The CDR3 sequence: CANRANSPLHF. CDR3 nucleotide sequence: TGCGCCAACAGGGCTAATTCACCCCTCCACTTT. V is TRBV10-1 and J is TRBJ1-6; tentative D call: TRBD1 (6 bases). This CDR3 region has 11 residues. Looked up from germline, CDR1 is WNHNN and CDR2 is SYGVQD (reference sequence). Trimming cost V 10 bases and J 6 bases, with 7 bases left between them.

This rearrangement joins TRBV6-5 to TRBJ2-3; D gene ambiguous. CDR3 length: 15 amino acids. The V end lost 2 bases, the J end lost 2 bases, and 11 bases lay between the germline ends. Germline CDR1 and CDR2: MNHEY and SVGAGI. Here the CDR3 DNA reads TGTGCCAGCAGTTACAGAACAGCCAACACAGATACGCAGTATTTT. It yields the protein CASSYRTANTDTQYF.

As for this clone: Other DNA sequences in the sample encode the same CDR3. The CDR3 nucleotides are TGCGCCAGCAGCCAAGATGCAGGAACAATCTCTGGGGCCAACGTCCTGACTTTC. It codes for CASSQDAGTISGANVLTF. The V and J genes are TRBV4-1 and TRBJ2-6; D ambiguous. V was trimmed by 0 bases and J by 0 bases, leaving 12 bases between them. Germline lookup yields CDR1 MGHRA and CDR2 YSYEKL. The length of the CDR3 is 18 residues.

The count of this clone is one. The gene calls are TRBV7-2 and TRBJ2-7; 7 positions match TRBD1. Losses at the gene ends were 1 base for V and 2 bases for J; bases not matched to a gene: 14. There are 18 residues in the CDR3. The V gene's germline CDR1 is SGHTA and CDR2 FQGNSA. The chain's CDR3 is CASSLEPATGAATYEQYF. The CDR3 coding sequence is TGTGCCAGCAGCTTAGAACCCGCCACAGGGGCCGCTACCTACGAGCAGTACTTC. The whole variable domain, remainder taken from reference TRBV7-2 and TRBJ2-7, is GAGVSQSPSNKVTEKGKDVELRCDPISGHTALYWYRQSLGQGLEFLIYFQGNSAPDKSGLPSDRFSAERTGGSVSTLTIQRTQQEDSAVYLCASSLEPATGAATYEQYFGPGTRLTVT.

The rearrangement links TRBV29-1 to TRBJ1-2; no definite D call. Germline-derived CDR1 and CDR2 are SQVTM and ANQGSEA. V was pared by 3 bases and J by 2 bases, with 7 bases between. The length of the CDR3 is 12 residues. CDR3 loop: CSVDRRNYGYTF. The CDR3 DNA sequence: TGCAGCGTTGATAGGCGGAACTATGGCTACACCTTC.

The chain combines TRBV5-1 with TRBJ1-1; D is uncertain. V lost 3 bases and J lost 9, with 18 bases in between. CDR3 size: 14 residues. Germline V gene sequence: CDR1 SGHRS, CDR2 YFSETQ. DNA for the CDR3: TGCGCCAGCAGCTCCGATGACCCATTCGGGAAAGCTTTCTTT. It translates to CASSSDDPFGKAFF.

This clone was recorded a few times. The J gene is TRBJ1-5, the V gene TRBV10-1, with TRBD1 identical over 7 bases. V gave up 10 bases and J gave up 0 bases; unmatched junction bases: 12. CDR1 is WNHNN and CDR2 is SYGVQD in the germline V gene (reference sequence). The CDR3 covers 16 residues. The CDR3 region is CATYLPGGHSNQPQHF. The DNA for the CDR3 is TGCGCCACCTATCTTCCAGGGGGACATAGCAATCAGCCCCAGCATTTT.

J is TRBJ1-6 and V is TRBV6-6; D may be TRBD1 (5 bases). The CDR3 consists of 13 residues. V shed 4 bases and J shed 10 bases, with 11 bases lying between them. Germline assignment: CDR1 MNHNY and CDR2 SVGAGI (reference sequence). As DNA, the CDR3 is TGTGCCAGCAGTTGGCAGGGAGGGTCACCCCTCCACTTT. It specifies CASSWQGGSPLHF.

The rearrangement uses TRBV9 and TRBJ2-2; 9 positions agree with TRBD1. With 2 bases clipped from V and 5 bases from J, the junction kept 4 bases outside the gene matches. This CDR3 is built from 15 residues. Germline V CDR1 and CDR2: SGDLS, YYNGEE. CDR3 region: CASSVVGTGTGELFF. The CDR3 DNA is TGTGCCAGCAGCGTGGTGGGGACAGGGACCGGGGAGCTGTTTTTT. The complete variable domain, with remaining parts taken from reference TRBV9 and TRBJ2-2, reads DSGVTQTPKHLITATGQRVTLRCSPRSGDLSVYWYQQSLDQGLQFLIQYYNGEERAKGNILERFSAQQFPDLHSELNLSSLELGDSALYFCASSVVGTGTGELFFGEGSRLTVL.

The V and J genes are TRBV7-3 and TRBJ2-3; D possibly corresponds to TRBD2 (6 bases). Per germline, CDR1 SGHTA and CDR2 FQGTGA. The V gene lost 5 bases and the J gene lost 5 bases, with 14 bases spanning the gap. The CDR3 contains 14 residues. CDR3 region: CASSPGLHGDTQYF. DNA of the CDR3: TGTGCCAGCAGCCCCGGACTACACGGAGATACGCAGTATTTT.

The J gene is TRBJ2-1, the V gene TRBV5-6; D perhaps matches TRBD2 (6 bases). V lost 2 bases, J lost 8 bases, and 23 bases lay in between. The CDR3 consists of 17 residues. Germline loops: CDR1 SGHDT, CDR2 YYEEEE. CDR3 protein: CASSLARDSRAWDEQFF. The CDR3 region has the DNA TGTGCCAGCAGCTTAGCTCGGGACTCCCGGGCTTGGGATGAGCAGTTCTTC.

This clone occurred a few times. Written as DNA, the CDR3 is TGTGCCAGCAGTGCCGGGACAGACCAAGAGACCCAGTACTTC. As protein: CASSAGTDQETQYF. The chain is built from TRBV6-1 and TRBJ2-5, with 7 nucleotides matching TRBD1. The germline V gene encodes CDR1 MNHNS and CDR2 SASEGT. The CDR3 totals 14 residues. V lost 4 bases, J lost 0 bases, and 2 bases stayed unmatched.

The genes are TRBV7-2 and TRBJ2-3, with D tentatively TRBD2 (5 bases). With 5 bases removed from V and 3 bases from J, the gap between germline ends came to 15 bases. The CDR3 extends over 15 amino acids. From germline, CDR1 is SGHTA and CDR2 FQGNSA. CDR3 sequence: CASSPQAGLTDTQYF. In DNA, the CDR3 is TGTGCCAGCAGCCCCCAGGCGGGCCTAACAGATACGCAGTATTTT.